Shown below are 26 T cell receptor beta chains from a single sample sequenced in a study of CD8+CD57+ T cells in acquired aplastic anemia. CDR3 and TCR beta VDJ profiling relied on a genomic DNA template. MiXCR was run by TCRdb on the reads, yielding one entry per CDR3 protein. This sample has fewer than 300,000 distinct CDR3 sequences, with approximately 80% found just once. All patients picked for sequencing had shown, by flow cytometry, an expansion of CD8+CD57+ cells. Sequencing was performed on sorted CD4+, CD8+, or CD8+CD57+ T cells (not recorded which) from PBMCs. Receptors were obtained from a human donor with aplastic anemia.

As to this clonotype: An end of the junction differs from the germline gene, which may be a read error. The chain uses TRBV11-3 and TRBJ2-3, with D hard to call. Germline lookup yields CDR1 SGHNT and CDR2 YENEEA. The CDR3 spans 14 residues. This CDR3 is CASSLDGSPNTEDF. The CDR3 DNA reads as TGTGCCAGCAGCTTAGATGGAAGTCCGAACACTGAAGATTTT.

In the case of this clonotype: At one of its ends the junction is not consistent with the germline gene, which may arise from a read error. The chain employs TRBV7-3 and TRBJ1-5; no firm D call. The CDR3 is 14 amino acids. Per the germline V gene, CDR1 is SGHTA and CDR2 is FQGTGA. CDR3 sequence (DNA): TGTGCCAGCAGCTATGCTTATAGCAATCAGACCCAGCATTTT. It translates to CASSYAYSNQTQHF.

This rearrangement joins TRBV7-3 to TRBJ1-2; tentative D call: TRBD1 (6 bases). Trimming left V 6 bases short and J 9 bases short, with 23 bases between. The CDR3 spans 15 residues. The V gene's germline CDR1 is SGHTA and CDR2 FQGTGA. Here the CDR3 reads CASSSRGGAGDSYTF. CDR3 in DNA: TGTGCCAGCAGTTCTAGAGGGGGTGCGGGAGATAGCTACACCTTC. Combining the CDR3 with reference TRBV7-3 and TRBJ1-2 gives the whole variable domain GAGVSQTPSNKVTEKGKYVELRCDPISGHTALYWYRQSLGQGPEFLIYFQGTGAADDSGLPNDRFFAVRPEGSVSTLKIQRTERGDSAVYLCASSSRGGAGDSYTFGSGTRLTVV.

On this clonotype: At one end the junction does not follow the germline gene, possibly because of a read error. The chain couples TRBV7-8 to TRBJ2-7, with D tentatively TRBD1 (6 bases). CDR1 SGHVS and CDR2 FQNEAQ come from the germline V gene. The CDR3 totals 14 residues. CDR3 amino acids: CASSLATGSYKQYF. DNA for the CDR3: TGTGCCAGCAGCTTAGCGACAGGTTCCTACAAGCAGTATTTC.

Concerning this clonotype itself: One end of the junction does not line up with germline, which may come from a read error. The rearrangement joins TRBV7-9 to TRBJ2-5; possibly TRBD1 for D (5 bases). Germline-derived CDR1 and CDR2 are SEHNR and FQNEAQ (reference sequence). CDR3 size: 14 residues. DNA for the CDR3: TGTGCCACCAGCAGAGGCAGCACTCAAGAGACCCAGGGATTC. It translates to CATSRGSTQETQGF.

This clonotype was detected a few times. The rearrangement joins TRBV7-2 to TRBJ1-6, with no clear D. The DNA end lines up better with TRBJ1-5; the J call may be wrong. The CDR3 loop spans 14 amino acids. Per the germline V gene, CDR1 is SGHTA and CDR2 is FQGNSA. CDR3 in DNA: TGTGCCAGCAGCTTAGCGGGAGGCCCCGATCCCCAGCATTTT. It codes for CASSLAGGPDPQHF.

The chain uses TRBV7-9 and TRBJ1-1; maybe TRBD1 (5 bases). This CDR3 has 15 residues. Trimming took off 5 bases at V and 9 bases at J, with 22 bases between the two ends. CDR1 and CDR2 from the germline V gene are SEHNR and FQNEAQ (reference sequence). This CDR3 reads CASSQKRAGKTKAFF. CDR3 DNA sequence: TGTGCCAGCAGCCAAAAGCGGGCAGGGAAGACAAAAGCTTTCTTT.

This clonotype was seen more than once but under ten times. Here the CDR3 omits its conserved ending phenylalanine or tryptophan, so a read error is the likely source. Because the CDR3's place on the DNA is in doubt, the DNA is left out and the CDR3 is given as listed by TCRdb. V and J are TRBV15 and TRBJ2-4; TRBD2, the table's D call, lacks a check against the DNA. A total of 12 residues make up the CDR3, ends included. CDR1 and CDR2 (germline): LNHNV, YYDKDF (reference sequence). The CDR3 region is CASGGAGNIQNH.

This clonotype occurred many times. The genes are TRBV7-6 and TRBJ2-3; unclear D gene. In germline, CDR1 is SGHVS, CDR2 FNYEAQ. The CDR3 covers 16 residues. V lost 2 bases and J lost 5, with 17 bases in between. CDR3 protein: CASSLNVGGFGDTQYF. CDR3 DNA: TGTGCCAGCAGCTTAAATGTGGGCGGCTTCGGAGATACGCAGTATTTT.

The J gene is TRBJ2-7, the V gene TRBV7-9; D possibly corresponds to TRBD1 (6 bases). The V gene's germline CDR1 is SEHNR and CDR2 FQNEAQ (reference sequence). V lost 11 bases to trimming and J lost 12 bases, with 32 bases between them. There are 15 residues in the CDR3. The CDR3 bases are TGTGCCGGCCGCTTAGCCAGGGGATTCTCCTACTTGGGGTACTTC. The encoded protein is CAGRLARGFSYLGYF. Supplemented by reference TRBV7-9 and TRBJ2-7, the full variable domain reads DTGVSQNPRHKITKRGQNVTFRCDPISEHNRLYWYRQTLGQGPEFLTYFQNEAQLEKSRLLSDRFSAERPKGSFSTLEIQRTEQGDSAMYLCAGRLARGFSYLGYFGPGTRLTVT.

On this clonotype itself: Without the conserved terminal phenylalanine or tryptophan, this CDR3 likely stems from a read error. The limits of the CDR3 on the DNA are not certain, so only TCRdb's listed CDR3 is given. The chain recombines TRBV7-2 with TRBJ1-6; no DNA check was done on the table's D call, TRBD1. A total of 15 residues make up the CDR3, ends included. Germline V gene lookup returns CDR1 SGHTA and CDR2 FQGNSA. The chain's CDR3 is CASSSGTNDNSPVHG.

The gene calls are TRBV7-2 and TRBJ2-7; tentative D call: TRBD1 (5 bases). Germline CDR1 is SGHTA and CDR2 is FQGNSA. This CDR3 has 15 residues. The V gene lost 1 base and the J gene lost 4 bases, with 14 bases spanning the gap. CDR3 amino acids: CASSLGRADIYEQYF. In DNA form, the CDR3 reads TGTGCCAGCAGCTTAGGACGGGCGGACATTTACGAGCAGTACTTC.

The V gene is TRBV11-3, the J gene TRBJ2-1; D uncertain. Germline V gene lookup returns CDR1 SGHNT and CDR2 YENEEA. The CDR3 has 16 residues. Between the trimmed V and J ends, which lost 3 bases and 6 bases, there was a span of 18 bases. The CDR3 region is CASSLPPGGYSNEQFF. Written as DNA, the CDR3 is TGTGCCAGCAGCTTGCCTCCAGGTGGATACTCCAATGAGCAGTTCTTC.

About this clonotype: Since no conserved phenylalanine or tryptophan closes the CDR3, a read error is the likely cause. The limits of the CDR3 on the DNA are not certain, so only TCRdb's listed CDR3 is given. The rearrangement links TRBV7-3 to TRBJ2-3; the table gives TRBD2 as D, unverified against the DNA. The CDR3 length equals 13 residues, ends included. CDR1 SGHTA and CDR2 FQGTGA come from the germline V gene. CDR3 sequence reads: CASGDVPREPLYL.

This sequence joins TRBV7-9 and TRBJ2-1; 7 positions match TRBD1. With V trimmed by 5 bases and J by 8 bases, 15 bases remained unmatched. Germline V gene data show CDR1 as SEHNR and CDR2 as FQNEAQ (reference sequence). This CDR3 is built from 16 residues. CDR3 sequence (DNA): TGTGCCAGCAGCGGTCAAGCAACCGGTGGGACAGATGAGCAGTTCTTC. Translated, it gives CASSGQATGGTDEQFF.

V gene TRBV2 combines with J gene TRBJ2-1; 7 bases are shared with TRBD2. V gave up 3 bases and J gave up 9 bases; unmatched junction bases: 5. The CDR3 runs 13 residues. The germline V gene has CDR1 SNHLY and CDR2 FYNNEI. The CDR3 spells CASSEGGMAEQFF. The CDR3 DNA reads TGTGCCAGCAGTGAGGGGGGGATGGCTGAGCAGTTCTTC.

The rearrangement uses TRBV9 and TRBJ1-4; D is unresolved. Germline CDR1 is SGDLS and CDR2 is YYNGEE. The CDR3 spans 13 residues. The V end was cut by 6 bases, the J end by 11 bases, with 17 bases between. The CDR3 DNA reads as TGTGCCAGCAATGAAGCTGGCGTCGGGAAACTGTTTTTT. Translation: CASNEAGVGKLFF.

Concerning this clonotype: At one end the junction does not follow the germline gene, possibly because of a read error. V is TRBV9 and J is TRBJ2-3; a possible D gene is TRBD2 (7 bases). This CDR3 region has 14 residues. Germline-derived CDR1 and CDR2 are SGDLS and YYNGEE. CDR3 sequence: CASSEGGAGVTTDF. The CDR3 DNA sequence: TGTGCCAGCAGCGAAGGGGGGGCAGGGGTGACCACTGATTTT.

As regards this clonotype: This CDR3 is missing its conserved last phenylalanine or tryptophan, likely due to a read error. The chain joins TRBV7-9 to TRBJ1-2; 7 bases are shared with TRBD1. CDR1 and CDR2 (germline): SEHNR, FQNEAQ (reference sequence). The CDR3 is made up of 13 amino acids. V dropped 2 bases and J dropped 8; count of bases not matched to a gene: 5. CDR3 DNA: TGTGCCAGCAGCTTACAGGGGGAGCGCGGCTACACCCAG. Translation: CASSLQGERGYTQ.

Comments on this clonotype: The CDR3 does not close with the conserved phenylalanine or tryptophan, likely indicating a read error. Because the CDR3's place on the DNA is in doubt, the DNA is left out and the CDR3 is given as listed by TCRdb. CDR3 loop: CASSHGGADTQYLQPV. The rearrangement joins TRBV2 to TRBJ2-1; the table's D gene call, TRBD1, was not cross checked with the DNA. From its first to its last residue, the CDR3 has 16 amino acids. Per the germline V gene, CDR1 is SNHLY and CDR2 is FYNNEI.

The chain couples TRBV7-2 to TRBJ2-1, with D possibly called TRBD1 or TRBD2 (6 bases each). This CDR3 contains 16 residues. With 6 bases removed from V and 11 bases from J, the gap between germline ends came to 26 bases. CDR1 SGHTA and CDR2 FQGNSA come from the germline V gene. CDR3 in amino acids: CASSSLRGGLDTQQFF. CDR3 nucleotides: TGTGCCAGCAGTTCACTAAGAGGGGGGCTGGATACGCAGCAGTTCTTC.

This chain uses TRBV9 with TRBJ1-2, with D tentatively TRBD1 (6 bases). Germline V gene data show CDR1 as SGDLS and CDR2 as YYNGEE. The V end lost 5 bases, the J end lost 4 bases, and 15 bases lay between the germline ends. This CDR3 is 14 amino acids long. DNA for the CDR3: TGTGCCAGCAGTGGGAGGGGGGGCACCTATGGCTACACCTTC. This codes for CASSGRGGTYGYTF.

V and J are TRBV2 and TRBJ2-4; perhaps D is TRBD1 or TRBD2 (5 bases each). The V gene lost 8 bases and the J gene lost 14 bases, with 19 bases spanning the gap. Germline V CDR1 and CDR2: SNHLY, FYNNEI. The CDR3 has 12 amino acids. The CDR3 region is CASGDGGTVKYF. CDR3 sequence (DNA): TGTGCCAGCGGAGACGGTGGGACCGTTAAGTACTTC.

V and J are TRBV7-8 and TRBJ1-1; TRBD1 agrees at 7 bases. CDR1 is SGHVS, CDR2 FQNEAQ, per germline. The length of the CDR3 is 15 residues. The V and J ends lost 4 bases and 14 bases, in that order; junction bases with no gene match: 19. CDR3 sequence reads: CASSSEVTGGQYFFF. The CDR3 bases are TGTGCCAGCAGCTCCGAGGTTACGGGGGGACAGTACTTCTTCTTT.

In its sample, this clonotype was seen a few times. Its ends do not fully match the called genes, so a read error is possible. The chain combines TRBV7-9 with TRBJ1-5; D gene uncertain. Germline lookup yields CDR1 SEHNR and CDR2 FQNEAQ (reference sequence). CDR3 length: 14 residues. In nucleotides, the CDR3 is TGTGCCAGCAGCTTAGCGGGTAGCTACGAGGCCAAGGTCTTT. This encodes CASSLAGSYEAKVF.

This clonotype was counted a single time. The chain links TRBV9 to TRBJ2-3; 8 positions agree with TRBD1. The trim removed 0 bases at V and 10 bases at J, leaving 13 bases unmatched. Germline CDR1 SGDLS, CDR2 YYNGEE. The CDR3 consists of 16 residues. CDR3 protein: CASSVGSGGTGEPQYF. CDR3 DNA: TGTGCCAGCAGCGTAGGATCAGGGGGCACCGGGGAGCCGCAGTATTTT.